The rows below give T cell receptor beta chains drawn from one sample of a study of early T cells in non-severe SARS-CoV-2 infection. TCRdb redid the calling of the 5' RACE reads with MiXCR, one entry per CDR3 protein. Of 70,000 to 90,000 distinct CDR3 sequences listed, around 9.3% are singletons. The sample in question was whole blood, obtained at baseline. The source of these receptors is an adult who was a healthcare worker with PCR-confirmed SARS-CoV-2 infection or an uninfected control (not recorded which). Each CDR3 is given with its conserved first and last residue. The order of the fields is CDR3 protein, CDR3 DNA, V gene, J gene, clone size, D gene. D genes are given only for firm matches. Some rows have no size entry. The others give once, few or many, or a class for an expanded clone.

CDR3aa: CASSLVGSSQETQYF
CDR3nt: TGTGCCAGCAGCTTAGTCGGCAGTAGCCAAGAGACCCAGTACTTC
v_gene: TRBV7-9
j_gene: TRBJ2-5
abundance: many
d_gene: .

CDR3aa: CASSYFPTGTSDEQFF
CDR3nt: TGTGCCAGCAGTTACTTCCCCACCGGGACATCCGATGAGCAGTTCTTC
v_gene: TRBV6-6
j_gene: TRBJ2-1
abundance: few
d_gene: .

CDR3aa: CSARGLAGDEQYF
CDR3nt: TGCAGTGCCCGGGGACTAGCGGGAGACGAGCAGTACTTC
v_gene: TRBV20-1
j_gene: TRBJ2-7
abundance: many
d_gene: TRBD2

CDR3aa: CASSTRTSGRAKEQFF
CDR3nt: TGTGCCAGTAGTACCCGGACTAGCGGGAGGGCCAAGGAGCAGTTCTTC
v_gene: TRBV19
j_gene: TRBJ2-1
abundance: .
d_gene: TRBD2

CDR3aa: CASTPGVSGIQYF
CDR3nt: TGTGCCAGCACCCCCGGGGTCAGCGGCATTCAGTACTTC
v_gene: TRBV27
j_gene: TRBJ2-4
abundance: .
d_gene: .

CDR3aa: CASSFEDGNSPLHF
CDR3nt: TGTGCCAGCAGTTTTGAGGACGGAAATTCACCCCTCCACTTT
v_gene: TRBV12-3/TRBV12-4
j_gene: TRBJ1-6
abundance: .
d_gene: .

CDR3aa: CASSPDQPTDTQYF
CDR3nt: TGTGCCAGCAGCCCGGACCAGCCCACAGATACGCAGTATTTT
v_gene: TRBV3-1
j_gene: TRBJ2-3
abundance: once
d_gene: .

CDR3aa: CASSQDRSTQKFF
CDR3nt: TGTGCCAGCAGCCAAGACCGGTCCACCCAGAAGTTCTTC
v_gene: TRBV14
j_gene: TRBJ2-1
abundance: .
d_gene: .

CDR3aa: CASRHQETQYF
CDR3nt: TGCGCCAGCAGGCACCAAGAGACCCAGTACTTC
v_gene: TRBV5-1
j_gene: TRBJ2-5
abundance: many
d_gene: .

CDR3aa: CASSSSGRATGELFF
CDR3nt: TGTGCCAGCAGTTCTAGCGGGAGGGCCACCGGGGAGCTGTTTTTT
v_gene: TRBV12-3/TRBV12-4
j_gene: TRBJ2-2
abundance: many
d_gene: TRBD2

CDR3aa: CASGRGLPALGGEKLFF
CDR3nt: TGTGCCAGCGGGAGGGGGCTACCTGCCCTGGGCGGTGAAAAACTGTTTTTT
v_gene: TRBV12-3/TRBV12-4
j_gene: TRBJ1-4
abundance: .
d_gene: TRBD1

CDR3aa: CASSGLAGVGNEQFF
CDR3nt: TGCGCCAGCAGCGGGCTAGCGGGAGTCGGAAATGAGCAGTTCTTC
v_gene: TRBV5-1
j_gene: TRBJ2-1
abundance: few
d_gene: TRBD2

CDR3aa: CASSPPYEQYF
CDR3nt: TGTGCCAGCAGCCCCCCCTACGAGCAGTACTTC
v_gene: TRBV5-4
j_gene: TRBJ2-7
abundance: few
d_gene: .

CDR3aa: CASSRGPPASNTEAFF
CDR3nt: TGTGCCAGCAGTCGGGGACCCCCTGCCTCGAACACTGAAGCTTTCTTT
v_gene: TRBV2
j_gene: TRBJ1-1
abundance: few
d_gene: .

CDR3aa: CASSQSVEGLGTEAFF
CDR3nt: TGTGCCAGCAGCCAAAGCGTGGAGGGATTGGGAACTGAAGCTTTCTTT
v_gene: TRBV4-2
j_gene: TRBJ1-1
abundance: .
d_gene: .

CDR3aa: CASSQEQGSGNTIYF
CDR3nt: TGTGCCAGCAGCCAAGAACAGGGCTCTGGAAACACCATATATTTT
v_gene: TRBV4-2
j_gene: TRBJ1-3
abundance: many
d_gene: .

CDR3aa: CAISPSSGGSSSYEQYF
CDR3nt: TGTGCCATCAGTCCCTCCAGCGGGGGGTCATCATCCTACGAGCAGTACTTC
v_gene: TRBV10-3
j_gene: TRBJ2-7
abundance: few
d_gene: TRBD2

CDR3aa: CAGSTGVGTEAFF
CDR3nt: TGCGCCGGCTCCACAGGGGTGGGCACTGAAGCTTTCTTT
v_gene: TRBV10-2
j_gene: TRBJ1-1
abundance: .
d_gene: TRBD1

CDR3aa: CSARVDIHTDTQYF
CDR3nt: TGCAGTGCTAGGGTGGACATTCACACAGATACGCAGTATTTT
v_gene: TRBV20-1
j_gene: TRBJ2-3
abundance: few
d_gene: .

CDR3aa: CASSSGLPRKQPQHF
CDR3nt: TGTGCCAGCAGCTCGGGCCTACCCCGGAAACAGCCCCAGCATTTT
v_gene: TRBV7-8
j_gene: TRBJ1-5
abundance: many
d_gene: .

CDR3aa: CASSPRLSTGELFF
CDR3nt: TGTGCCAGCAGCCCTCGCTTGAGCACCGGGGAGCTGTTTTTT
v_gene: TRBV11-2
j_gene: TRBJ2-2
abundance: .
d_gene: .

CDR3aa: CAGSLGERQPQHF
CDR3nt: TGTGCCGGCAGCTTAGGAGAAAGGCAGCCCCAGCATTTT
v_gene: TRBV11-2
j_gene: TRBJ1-5
abundance: .
d_gene: .

CDR3aa: CASSSMTGGSGNTEAFF
CDR3nt: TGTGCCAGCAGTTCGATGACAGGGGGCTCCGGGAACACTGAAGCTTTCTTT
v_gene: TRBV27
j_gene: TRBJ1-1
abundance: few
d_gene: TRBD1

CDR3aa: CSAHSGQAYNEQFF
CDR3nt: TGCAGTGCCCACTCGGGCCAGGCATACAATGAGCAGTTCTTC
v_gene: TRBV20-1
j_gene: TRBJ2-1
abundance: many
d_gene: .

CDR3aa: CASSPGQISYEQYF
CDR3nt: TGTGCCAGCAGTCCGGGACAGATCAGCTACGAGCAGTACTTC
v_gene: TRBV28
j_gene: TRBJ2-7
abundance: .
d_gene: TRBD1

CDR3aa: CSVAPEETQYF
CDR3nt: TGCAGCGTTGCCCCGGAAGAGACCCAGTACTTC
v_gene: TRBV29-1
j_gene: TRBJ2-5
abundance: .
d_gene: .

CDR3aa: CASSLPSGEGQYF
CDR3nt: TGTGCCAGCAGTTTGCCTAGCGGGGAAGGGCAGTACTTC
v_gene: TRBV28
j_gene: TRBJ2-7
abundance: few
d_gene: TRBD2

CDR3aa: CASSRTRWGYEQYF
CDR3nt: TGTGCCAGCAGTCGGACTAGGTGGGGTTACGAGCAGTACTTC
v_gene: TRBV3-1
j_gene: TRBJ2-7
abundance: many
d_gene: TRBD2

CDR3aa: CASSYSIPHGRRGETQYF
CDR3nt: TGTGCCAGCAGTTACTCGATTCCTCACGGAAGACGAGGGGAGACCCAGTACTTC
v_gene: TRBV6-5
j_gene: TRBJ2-5
abundance: .
d_gene: .

CDR3aa: CASSQDSGQPVYEQYF
CDR3nt: TGCGCCAGCAGCCAAGACTCCGGACAACCCGTCTACGAGCAGTACTTC
v_gene: TRBV4-1
j_gene: TRBJ2-7
abundance: .
d_gene: .

CDR3aa: CASREDPGTSIPNEQFF
CDR3nt: TGTGCCAGCAGGGAAGATCCCGGGACTAGCATCCCCAATGAGCAGTTCTTC
v_gene: TRBV2
j_gene: TRBJ2-1
abundance: few
d_gene: TRBD2

CDR3aa: CSAQGQNYGYTF
CDR3nt: TGCAGTGCTCAGGGACAGAACTATGGCTACACCTTC
v_gene: TRBV20-1
j_gene: TRBJ1-2
abundance: .
d_gene: TRBD1

CDR3aa: CASSLGGHEQFF
CDR3nt: TGCGCCAGCAGCTTGGGAGGACATGAGCAGTTCTTC
v_gene: TRBV5-1
j_gene: TRBJ2-1
abundance: few
d_gene: .

CDR3aa: CASSTKQRSGANVLTF
CDR3nt: TGTGCCAGCAGTACGAAACAGCGCTCTGGGGCCAACGTCCTGACTTTC
v_gene: TRBV27
j_gene: TRBJ2-6
abundance: many
d_gene: .

CDR3aa: CSVGFGTVNEKLFF
CDR3nt: TGCAGCGTCGGTTTCGGGACAGTTAATGAAAAACTGTTTTTT
v_gene: TRBV29-1
j_gene: TRBJ1-4
abundance: many
d_gene: TRBD1

CDR3aa: CASSVSAGGLGEQYF
CDR3nt: TGTGCCAGCAGCGTATCAGCGGGAGGCTTAGGGGAGCAGTACTTC
v_gene: TRBV12-3/TRBV12-4
j_gene: TRBJ2-7
abundance: .
d_gene: TRBD2

CDR3aa: CASTPLAGNTDTQYF
CDR3nt: TGTGCCAGCACCCCACTAGCGGGAAACACAGATACGCAGTATTTT
v_gene: TRBV9
j_gene: TRBJ2-3
abundance: many
d_gene: TRBD2

CDR3aa: CASSVQTGETQYF
CDR3nt: TGCGCCAGCAGCGTTCAAACTGGGGAGACCCAGTACTTC
v_gene: TRBV5-1
j_gene: TRBJ2-5
abundance: few
d_gene: .

CDR3aa: CASSLGTGRGDGYTF
CDR3nt: TGTGCCAGCAGCCTCGGGACAGGAAGAGGGGATGGCTACACCTTC
v_gene: TRBV7-2
j_gene: TRBJ1-2
abundance: few
d_gene: TRBD1

CDR3aa: CANPTPVQFF
CDR3nt: TGTGCCAACCCTACTCCAGTCCAGTTCTTC
v_gene: TRBV2
j_gene: TRBJ2-1
abundance: many
d_gene: .

CDR3aa: CSARSISQPQHF
CDR3nt: TGCAGTGCTAGATCTATTAGTCAGCCCCAGCATTTT
v_gene: TRBV20-1
j_gene: TRBJ1-5
abundance: .
d_gene: .

CDR3aa: CASSLREGTDTQYF
CDR3nt: TGTGCCAGCAGCTTGCGGGAGGGCACAGATACGCAGTATTTT
v_gene: TRBV5-4
j_gene: TRBJ2-3
abundance: .
d_gene: TRBD2

CDR3aa: CASSSRDRWAPLHF
CDR3nt: TGTGCCAGCAGTAGCCGGGACAGGTGGGCACCCCTCCACTTT
v_gene: TRBV12-3/TRBV12-4
j_gene: TRBJ1-6
abundance: many
d_gene: TRBD1

CDR3aa: CASSFSPLGGYTF
CDR3nt: TGCGCCAGCAGCTTCTCACCCCTCGGGGGCTACACCTTC
v_gene: TRBV5-1
j_gene: TRBJ1-2
abundance: few
d_gene: .

CDR3aa: CSVEVGSNTGELFF
CDR3nt: TGCAGCGTTGAAGTAGGATCGAACACCGGGGAGCTGTTTTTT
v_gene: TRBV29-1
j_gene: TRBJ2-2
abundance: many
d_gene: .

CDR3aa: CASSPGGFGKNIQYF
CDR3nt: TGTGCCAGCAGTCCAGGGGGCTTTGGCAAAAACATTCAGTACTTC
v_gene: TRBV6-6
j_gene: TRBJ2-4
abundance: many
d_gene: TRBD1

CDR3aa: CASSQMSAGYTF
CDR3nt: TGTGCCAGCAGCCAGATGAGCGCTGGCTACACCTTC
v_gene: TRBV3-1
j_gene: TRBJ1-2
abundance: .
d_gene: .

CDR3aa: CSASPLLASNEQFF
CDR3nt: TGCAGTGCTAGCCCGCTACTAGCGTCTAATGAGCAGTTCTTC
v_gene: TRBV20-1
j_gene: TRBJ2-1
abundance: many
d_gene: TRBD2

CDR3aa: CASSPSGSVDEQYF
CDR3nt: TGTGCCAGCAGCCCGAGCGGGAGTGTCGACGAGCAGTACTTC
v_gene: TRBV3-1
j_gene: TRBJ2-7
abundance: .
d_gene: TRBD2

CDR3aa: CSARDGAGRNQPQHF
CDR3nt: TGCAGTGCTAGAGATGGGGCAGGCCGCAATCAGCCCCAGCATTTT
v_gene: TRBV20-1
j_gene: TRBJ1-5
abundance: .
d_gene: .

CDR3aa: CASSLPSDSYNSPLHF
CDR3nt: TGTGCCAGCAGTTTACCGTCAGACTCCTATAATTCACCCCTCCACTTT
v_gene: TRBV28
j_gene: TRBJ1-6
abundance: few
d_gene: .

CDR3aa: CASSLAASGKTGELFF
CDR3nt: TGCGCCAGCAGCTTGGCGGCTAGCGGGAAGACCGGGGAGCTGTTTTTT
v_gene: TRBV5-1
j_gene: TRBJ2-2
abundance: many
d_gene: TRBD2

CDR3aa: CATSPSPGSSYEQYF
CDR3nt: TGTGCCACCAGCCCGAGCCCGGGGAGCTCCTACGAGCAGTACTTC
v_gene: TRBV15
j_gene: TRBJ2-7
abundance: few
d_gene: .

CDR3aa: CASKTVYEQYF
CDR3nt: TGTGCCAGCAAAACAGTCTACGAGCAGTACTTC
v_gene: TRBV2
j_gene: TRBJ2-7
abundance: .
d_gene: .

CDR3aa: CSVQVTDTQYF
CDR3nt: TGCAGTGTACAGGTTACAGATACGCAGTATTTT
v_gene: TRBV20-1
j_gene: TRBJ2-3
abundance: .
d_gene: .

CDR3aa: CAIQGAPLPDNEQFF
CDR3nt: TGTGCCATACAGGGGGCCCCGTTACCCGACAATGAGCAGTTCTTC
v_gene: TRBV10-3
j_gene: TRBJ2-1
abundance: many
d_gene: TRBD1

CDR3aa: CASSLVSSRGYTF
CDR3nt: TGCGCCAGCAGCTTGGTTTCATCTCGCGGCTACACCTTC
v_gene: TRBV5-1
j_gene: TRBJ1-2
abundance: .
d_gene: .

CDR3aa: CAWTNNRRLNYGYTF
CDR3nt: TGTGCCTGGACGAACAACAGGAGATTGAACTATGGCTACACCTTC
v_gene: TRBV30
j_gene: TRBJ1-2
abundance: .
d_gene: .

CDR3aa: CASSGLAGGPDTQYF
CDR3nt: TGTGCCAGCAGTGGACTAGCGGGAGGGCCAGATACGCAGTATTTT
v_gene: TRBV6-1
j_gene: TRBJ2-3
abundance: medium-sized
d_gene: TRBD2